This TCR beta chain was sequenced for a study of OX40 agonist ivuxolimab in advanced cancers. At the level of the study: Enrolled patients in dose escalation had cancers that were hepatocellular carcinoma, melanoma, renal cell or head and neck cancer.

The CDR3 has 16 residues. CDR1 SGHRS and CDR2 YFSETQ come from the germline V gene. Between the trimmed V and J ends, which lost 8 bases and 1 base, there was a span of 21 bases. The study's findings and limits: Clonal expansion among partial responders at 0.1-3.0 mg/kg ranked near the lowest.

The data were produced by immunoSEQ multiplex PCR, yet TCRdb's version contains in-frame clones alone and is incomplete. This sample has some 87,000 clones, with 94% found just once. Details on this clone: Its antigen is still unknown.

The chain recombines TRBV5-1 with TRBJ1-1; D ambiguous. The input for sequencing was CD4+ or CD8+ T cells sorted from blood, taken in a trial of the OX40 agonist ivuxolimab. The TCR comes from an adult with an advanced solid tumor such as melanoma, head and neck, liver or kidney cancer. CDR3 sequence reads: CARCPVRSCQNTEAFF. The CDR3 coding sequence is TGCGCCAGATGTCCCGTAAGGTCTTGTCAGAACACTGAAGCTTTCTTT.